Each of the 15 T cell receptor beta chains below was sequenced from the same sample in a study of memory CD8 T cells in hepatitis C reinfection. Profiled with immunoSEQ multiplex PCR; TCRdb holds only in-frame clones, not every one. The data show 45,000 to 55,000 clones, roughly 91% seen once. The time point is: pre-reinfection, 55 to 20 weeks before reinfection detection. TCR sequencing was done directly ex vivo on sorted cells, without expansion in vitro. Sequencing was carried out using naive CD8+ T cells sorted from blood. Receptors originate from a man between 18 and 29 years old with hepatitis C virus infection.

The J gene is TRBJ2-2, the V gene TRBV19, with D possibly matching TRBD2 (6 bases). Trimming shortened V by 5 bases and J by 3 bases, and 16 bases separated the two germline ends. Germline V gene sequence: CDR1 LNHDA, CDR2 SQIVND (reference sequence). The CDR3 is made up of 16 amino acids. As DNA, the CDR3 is TGTGCCAGTAGTCCCTGGGGGGTAGGAGACACCGGGGAGCTGTTTTTT. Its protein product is CASSPWGVGDTGELFF.

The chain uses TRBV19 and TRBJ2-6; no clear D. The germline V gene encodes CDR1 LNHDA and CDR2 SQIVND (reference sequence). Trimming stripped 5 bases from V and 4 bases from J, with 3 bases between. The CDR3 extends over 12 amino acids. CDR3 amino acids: CASSSGANVLTF. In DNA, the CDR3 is TGTGCCAGTAGTTCAGGGGCCAACGTCCTGACTTTC.

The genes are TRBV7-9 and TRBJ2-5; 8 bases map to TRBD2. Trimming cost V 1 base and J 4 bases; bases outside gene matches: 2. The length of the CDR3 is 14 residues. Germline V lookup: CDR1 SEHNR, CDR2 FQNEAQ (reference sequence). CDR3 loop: CASSLGGLAETQYF. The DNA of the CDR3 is TGTGCCAGCAGCTTAGGAGGACTAGCAGAGACCCAGTACTTC.

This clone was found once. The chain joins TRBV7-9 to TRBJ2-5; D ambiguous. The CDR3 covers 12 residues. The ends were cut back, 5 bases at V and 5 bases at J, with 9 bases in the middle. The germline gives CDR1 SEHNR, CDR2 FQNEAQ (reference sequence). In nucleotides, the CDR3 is TGTGCCAGCAGCCCTACCACGGAGACCCAGTACTTC. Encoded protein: CASSPTTETQYF.

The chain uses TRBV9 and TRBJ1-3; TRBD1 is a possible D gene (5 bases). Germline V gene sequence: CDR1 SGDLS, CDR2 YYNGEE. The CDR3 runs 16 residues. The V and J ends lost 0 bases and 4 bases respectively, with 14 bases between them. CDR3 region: CASSVEAGTEGNTIYF. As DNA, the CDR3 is TGTGCCAGCAGCGTAGAGGCGGGGACGGAAGGAAACACCATATATTTT.

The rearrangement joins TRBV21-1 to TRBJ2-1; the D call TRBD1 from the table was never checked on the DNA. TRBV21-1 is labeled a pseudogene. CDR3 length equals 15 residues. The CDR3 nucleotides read TGTGCCAGCCACAGGGGAAATTACTCCTACAATGAGCAGTTCTTC. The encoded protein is CASHRGNYSYNEQFF.

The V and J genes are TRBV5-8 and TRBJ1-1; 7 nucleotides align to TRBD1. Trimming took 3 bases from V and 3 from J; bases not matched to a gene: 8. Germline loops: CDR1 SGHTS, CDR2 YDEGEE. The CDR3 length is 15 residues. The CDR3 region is CASSSPRQGDTEAFF. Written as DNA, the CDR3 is TGTGCCAGCAGCTCGCCCCGGCAGGGGGACACTGAAGCTTTCTTT.

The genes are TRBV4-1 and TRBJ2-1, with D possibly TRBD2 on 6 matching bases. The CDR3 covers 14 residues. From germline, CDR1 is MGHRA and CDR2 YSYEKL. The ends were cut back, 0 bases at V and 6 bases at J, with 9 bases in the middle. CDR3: CASSQEAGINEQFF. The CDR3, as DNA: TGCGCCAGCAGCCAAGAAGCGGGTATCAATGAGCAGTTCTTC.

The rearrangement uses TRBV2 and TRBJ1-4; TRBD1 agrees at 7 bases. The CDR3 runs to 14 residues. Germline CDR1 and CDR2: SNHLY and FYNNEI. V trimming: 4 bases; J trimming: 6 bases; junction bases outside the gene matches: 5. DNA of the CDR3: TGTGCCAGCAGTGGTCAGGGGGTGGATGAAAAACTGTTTTTT. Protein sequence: CASSGQGVDEKLFF.

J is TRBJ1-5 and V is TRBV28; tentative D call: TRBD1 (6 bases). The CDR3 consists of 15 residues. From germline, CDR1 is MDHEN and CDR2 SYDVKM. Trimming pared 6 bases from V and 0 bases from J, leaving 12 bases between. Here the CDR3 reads CASRDRRYSNQPQHF. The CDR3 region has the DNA TGTGCCAGCAGGGACAGAAGATATAGCAATCAGCCCCAGCATTTT.

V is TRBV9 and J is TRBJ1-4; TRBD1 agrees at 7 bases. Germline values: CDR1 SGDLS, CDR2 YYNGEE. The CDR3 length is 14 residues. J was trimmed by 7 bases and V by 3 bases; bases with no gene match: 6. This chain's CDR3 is CASSEDQGGEKLFF. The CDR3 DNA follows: TGTGCCAGCAGCGAAGACCAGGGGGGTGAAAAACTGTTTTTT.

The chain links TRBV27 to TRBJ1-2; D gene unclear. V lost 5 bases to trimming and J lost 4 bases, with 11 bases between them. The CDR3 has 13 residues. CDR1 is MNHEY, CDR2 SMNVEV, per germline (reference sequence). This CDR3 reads CASSPRRVYGYTF. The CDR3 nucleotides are TGTGCCAGCAGTCCCCGACGGGTCTATGGCTACACCTTC.

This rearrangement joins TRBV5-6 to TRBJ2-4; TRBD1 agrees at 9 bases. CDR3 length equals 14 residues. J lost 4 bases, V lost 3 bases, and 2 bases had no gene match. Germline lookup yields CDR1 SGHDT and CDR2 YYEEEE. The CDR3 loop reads CASSSTGGKNIQYF. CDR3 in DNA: TGTGCCAGCAGCTCGACAGGGGGGAAAAACATTCAGTACTTC.

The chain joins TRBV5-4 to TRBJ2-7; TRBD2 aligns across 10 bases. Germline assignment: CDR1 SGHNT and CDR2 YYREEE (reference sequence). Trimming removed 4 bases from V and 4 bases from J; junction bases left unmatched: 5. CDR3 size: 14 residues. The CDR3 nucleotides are TGTGCCAGCAGCCCGGGACTAGCGCGATACGAGCAGTACTTC. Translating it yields CASSPGLARYEQYF.

CDR3 sequence reads: CASSPWSTGGNTIYF. DNA for the CDR3: TGTGCCAGCAGTCCGTGGTCCACAGGTGGAAACACCATATATTTT. The chain employs TRBV27 and TRBJ1-3; the D gene is possibly TRBD1 (5 bases). The CDR3 extends over 15 amino acids. V lost 5 bases and J 3 bases, leaving 14 bases between the germline ends. Germline CDR1 is MNHEY and CDR2 is SMNVEV (reference sequence).